Here is one T cell receptor (beta chain) with its context. The record originates from a study of blood T cell repertoires in COVID-19. Across the study: Acute and convalescent COVID-19 samples came from the United States, Italy and Spain.

The CDR3 is made up of 12 amino acids. The junction had 7 bases not matched to a gene; V was cut back by 5 bases and J by 9 bases. Looked up from germline, CDR1 is SGHAT and CDR2 is FQNNGV. Profiled with immunoSEQ multiplex PCR; TCRdb holds only in-frame clones, not every one. The sample carries some 400,000 clones, under 90% recorded once. V gene TRBV11-2 combines with J gene TRBJ2-7, with 7 bases lining up with TRBD2. Source material: PBMCs or T cells enriched from blood (not recorded which). This TCR derives from a woman aged 25-40 years who had recovered from COVID-19. This CDR3 reads CASSITPGGQYF. The CDR3 DNA reads as TGTGCCAGCAGCATTACCCCGGGAGGGCAGTACTTC.